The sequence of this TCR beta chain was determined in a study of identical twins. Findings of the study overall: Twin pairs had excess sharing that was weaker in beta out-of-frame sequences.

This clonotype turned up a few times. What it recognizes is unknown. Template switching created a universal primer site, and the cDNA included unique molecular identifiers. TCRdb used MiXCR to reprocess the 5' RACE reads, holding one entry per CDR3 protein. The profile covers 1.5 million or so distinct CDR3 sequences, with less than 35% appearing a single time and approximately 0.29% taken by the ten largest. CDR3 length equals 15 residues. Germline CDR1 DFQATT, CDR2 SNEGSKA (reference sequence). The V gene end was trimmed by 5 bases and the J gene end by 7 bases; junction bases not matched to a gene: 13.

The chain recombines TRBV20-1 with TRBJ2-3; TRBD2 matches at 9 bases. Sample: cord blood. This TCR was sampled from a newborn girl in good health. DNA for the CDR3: TGCAGTGCTCCAGGGACTAGCCGGGGAAAAAATACGCAGTATTTT. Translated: CSAPGTSRGKNTQYF.